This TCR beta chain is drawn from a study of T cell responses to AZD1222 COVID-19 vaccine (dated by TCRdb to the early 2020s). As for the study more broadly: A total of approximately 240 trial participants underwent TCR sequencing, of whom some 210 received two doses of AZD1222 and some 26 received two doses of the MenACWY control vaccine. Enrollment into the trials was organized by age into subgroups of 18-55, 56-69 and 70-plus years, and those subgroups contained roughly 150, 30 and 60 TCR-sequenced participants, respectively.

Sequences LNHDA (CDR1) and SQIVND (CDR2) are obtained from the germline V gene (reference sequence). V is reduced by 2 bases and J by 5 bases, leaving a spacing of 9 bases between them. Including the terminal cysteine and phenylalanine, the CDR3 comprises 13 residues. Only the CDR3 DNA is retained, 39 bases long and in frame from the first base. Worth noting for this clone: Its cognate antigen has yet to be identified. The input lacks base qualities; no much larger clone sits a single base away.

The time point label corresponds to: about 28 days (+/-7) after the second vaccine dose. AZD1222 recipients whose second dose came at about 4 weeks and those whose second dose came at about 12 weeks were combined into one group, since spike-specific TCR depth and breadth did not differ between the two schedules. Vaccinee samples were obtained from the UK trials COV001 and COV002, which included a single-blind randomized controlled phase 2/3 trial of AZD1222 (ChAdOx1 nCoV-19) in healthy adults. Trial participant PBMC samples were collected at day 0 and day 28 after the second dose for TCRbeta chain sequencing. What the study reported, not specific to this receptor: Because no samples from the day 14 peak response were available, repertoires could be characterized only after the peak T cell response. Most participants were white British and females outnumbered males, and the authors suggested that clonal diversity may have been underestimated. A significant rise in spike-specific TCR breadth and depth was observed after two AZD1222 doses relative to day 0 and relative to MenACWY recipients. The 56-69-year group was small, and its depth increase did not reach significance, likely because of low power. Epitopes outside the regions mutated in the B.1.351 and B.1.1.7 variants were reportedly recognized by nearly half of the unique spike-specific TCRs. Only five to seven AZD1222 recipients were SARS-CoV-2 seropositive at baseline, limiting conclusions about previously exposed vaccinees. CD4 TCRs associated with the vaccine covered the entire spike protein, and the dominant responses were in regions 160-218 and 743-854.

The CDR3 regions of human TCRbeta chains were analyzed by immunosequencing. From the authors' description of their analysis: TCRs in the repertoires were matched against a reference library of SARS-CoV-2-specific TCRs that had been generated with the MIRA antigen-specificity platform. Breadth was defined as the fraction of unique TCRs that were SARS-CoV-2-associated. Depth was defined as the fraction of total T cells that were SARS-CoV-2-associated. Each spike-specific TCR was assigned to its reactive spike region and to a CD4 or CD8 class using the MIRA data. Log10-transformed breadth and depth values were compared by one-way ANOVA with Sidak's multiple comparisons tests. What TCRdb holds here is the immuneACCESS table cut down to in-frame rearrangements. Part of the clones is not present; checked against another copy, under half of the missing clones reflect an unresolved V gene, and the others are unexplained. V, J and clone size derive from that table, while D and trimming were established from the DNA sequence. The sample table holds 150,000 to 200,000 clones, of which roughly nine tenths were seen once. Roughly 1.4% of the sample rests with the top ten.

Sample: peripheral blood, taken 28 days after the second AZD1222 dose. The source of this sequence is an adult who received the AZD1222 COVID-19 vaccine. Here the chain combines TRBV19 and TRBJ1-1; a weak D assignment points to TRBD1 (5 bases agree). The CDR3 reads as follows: CASSIKQETEAFF. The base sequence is TGTGCCAGTAGTATAAAACAGGAGACTGAAGCTTTCTTT.